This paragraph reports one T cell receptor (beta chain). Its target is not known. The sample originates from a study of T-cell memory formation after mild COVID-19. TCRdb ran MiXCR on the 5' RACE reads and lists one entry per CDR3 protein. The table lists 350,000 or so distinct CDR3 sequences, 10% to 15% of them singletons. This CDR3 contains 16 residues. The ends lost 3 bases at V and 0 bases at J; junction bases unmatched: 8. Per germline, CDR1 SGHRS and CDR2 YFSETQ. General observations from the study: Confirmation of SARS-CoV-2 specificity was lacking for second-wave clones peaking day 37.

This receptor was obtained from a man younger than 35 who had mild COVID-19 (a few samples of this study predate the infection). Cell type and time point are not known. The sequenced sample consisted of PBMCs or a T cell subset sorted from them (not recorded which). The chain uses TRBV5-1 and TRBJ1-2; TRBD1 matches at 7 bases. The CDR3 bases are TGCGCCAGCAGCTGGCTTCCGGGACAGTCTAACTATGGCTACACCTTC. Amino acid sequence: CASSWLPGQSNYGYTF.